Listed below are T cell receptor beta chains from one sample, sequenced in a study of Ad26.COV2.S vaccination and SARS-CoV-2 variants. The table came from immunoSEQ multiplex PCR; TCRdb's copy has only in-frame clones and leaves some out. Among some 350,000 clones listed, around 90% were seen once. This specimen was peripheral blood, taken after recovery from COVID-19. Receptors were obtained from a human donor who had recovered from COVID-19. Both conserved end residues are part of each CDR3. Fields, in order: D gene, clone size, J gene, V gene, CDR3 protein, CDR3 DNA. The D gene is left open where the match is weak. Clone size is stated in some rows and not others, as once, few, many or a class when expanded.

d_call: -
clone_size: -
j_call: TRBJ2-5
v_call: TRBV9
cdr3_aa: CASSPRSGSTGETQYF
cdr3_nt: TGTGCCAGCAGCCCTCGCTCTGGCTCCACGGGTGAGACCCAGTACTTC

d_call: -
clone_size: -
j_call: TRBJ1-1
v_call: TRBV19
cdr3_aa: CASSLAGSTEAFF
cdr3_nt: TGTGCCAGTAGTCTGGCAGGGAGTACTGAAGCTTTCTTT

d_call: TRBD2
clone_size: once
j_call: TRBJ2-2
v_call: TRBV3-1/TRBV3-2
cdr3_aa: CASSQASGGFTGELFF
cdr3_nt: TGTGCCAGCAGCCAGGCTAGCGGGGGGTTCACCGGGGAGCTGTTTTTT

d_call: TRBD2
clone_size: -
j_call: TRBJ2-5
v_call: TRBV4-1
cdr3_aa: CASSRGQPGGETQYF
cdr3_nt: TGCGCCAGCAGCCGAGGACAGCCGGGAGGGGAGACCCAGTACTTC

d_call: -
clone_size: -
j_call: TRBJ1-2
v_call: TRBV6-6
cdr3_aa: CASSYDVRPRGYTF
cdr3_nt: TGTGCCAGCAGTTACGACGTCAGGCCGAGGGGCTACACCTTC

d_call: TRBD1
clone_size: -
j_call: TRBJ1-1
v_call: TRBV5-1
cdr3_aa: CASSLGQGAHTEAFF
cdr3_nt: TGCGCCAGCAGCTTGGGACAGGGGGCCCACACTGAAGCTTTCTTT

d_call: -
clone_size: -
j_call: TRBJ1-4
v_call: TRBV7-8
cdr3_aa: CASSLGPATVANEKLFF
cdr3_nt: TGTGCCAGCAGCTTAGGACCTGCGACAGTGGCTAATGAAAAACTGTTTTTT

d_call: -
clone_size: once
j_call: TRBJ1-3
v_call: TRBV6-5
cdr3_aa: CASRLDGSSGNTIYF
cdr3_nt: TGTGCCAGCAGGTTGGACGGGTCCTCTGGAAACACCATATATTTT

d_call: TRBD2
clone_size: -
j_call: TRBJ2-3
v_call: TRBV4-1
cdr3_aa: CASSRLAGAEFPDTQYF
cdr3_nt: TGCGCCAGCAGCCGCCTAGCGGGGGCCGAGTTCCCAGATACGCAGTATTTT

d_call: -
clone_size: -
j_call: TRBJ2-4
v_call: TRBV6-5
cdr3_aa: CASSGAVRGGDIQYF
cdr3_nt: TGTGCCAGCAGCGGGGCCGTCAGGGGAGGAGACATTCAGTACTTC

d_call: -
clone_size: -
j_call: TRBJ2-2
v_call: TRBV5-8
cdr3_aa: CATRDQHTGELFF
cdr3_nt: TGTGCCACCCGGGACCAACACACCGGGGAGCTGTTTTTT

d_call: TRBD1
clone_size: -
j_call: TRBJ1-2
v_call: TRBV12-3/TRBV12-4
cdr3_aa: CAIRQGSGGYTF
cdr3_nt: TGTGCCATCAGACAGGGATCAGGAGGCTACACCTTC

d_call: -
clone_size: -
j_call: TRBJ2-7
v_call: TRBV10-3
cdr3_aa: CASSRTASSYEQYF
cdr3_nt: TGTGCCAGCTCCCGGACAGCTAGTTCCTACGAGCAGTACTTC

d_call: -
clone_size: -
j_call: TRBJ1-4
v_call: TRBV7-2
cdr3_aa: CASSWGRGSGDEKLFF
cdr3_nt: TGTGCCAGCAGCTGGGGACGGGGCAGCGGGGATGAAAAACTGTTTTTT

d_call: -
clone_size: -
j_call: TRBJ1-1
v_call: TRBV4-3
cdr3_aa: CASSQDPGQDTEAFF
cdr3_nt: TGCGCCAGCAGCCAAGATCCTGGCCAGGACACTGAAGCTTTCTTT

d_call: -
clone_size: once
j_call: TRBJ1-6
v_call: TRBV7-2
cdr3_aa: CASSPRGGQLGTSPLHF
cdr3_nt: TGTGCCAGCAGCCCCCGTGGCGGGCAACTCGGTACTTCACCCCTCCACTTT

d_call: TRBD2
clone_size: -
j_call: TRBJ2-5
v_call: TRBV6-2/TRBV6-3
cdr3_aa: CASSYSGETSGGQETQYF
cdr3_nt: TGTGCCAGCAGTTACTCCGGGGAGACTAGCGGGGGACAAGAGACCCAGTACTTC

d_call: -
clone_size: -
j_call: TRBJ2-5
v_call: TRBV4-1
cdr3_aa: CASSPEKQETQYF
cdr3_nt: TGCGCCAGCAGCCCAGAGAAGCAAGAGACCCAGTACTTC

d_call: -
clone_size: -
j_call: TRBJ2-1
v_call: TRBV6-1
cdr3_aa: CASSEESVRDEQFF
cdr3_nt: TGTGCCAGCAGTGAAGAGAGTGTGCGCGATGAGCAGTTCTTC

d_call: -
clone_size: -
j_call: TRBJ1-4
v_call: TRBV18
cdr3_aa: CASSPFDPATNEKLFF
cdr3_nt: TGTGCCAGCTCACCTTTCGACCCAGCAACTAATGAAAAACTGTTTTTT

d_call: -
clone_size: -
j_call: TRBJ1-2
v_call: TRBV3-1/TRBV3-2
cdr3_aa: CASSQDKSGGSYTF
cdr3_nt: TGTGCCAGCAGCCAAGACAAATCCGGAGGCAGCTACACCTTC

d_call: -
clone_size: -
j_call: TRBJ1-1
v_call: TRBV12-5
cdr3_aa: CASGSWTGRGEAFF
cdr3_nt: TGTGCTAGTGGTTCCTGGACGGGCCGGGGTGAAGCTTTCTTT

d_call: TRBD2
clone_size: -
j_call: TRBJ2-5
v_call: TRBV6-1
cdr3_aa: CATSGLAGEETQYF
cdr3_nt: TGTGCCACCTCGGGACTAGCGGGGGAAGAGACCCAGTACTTC

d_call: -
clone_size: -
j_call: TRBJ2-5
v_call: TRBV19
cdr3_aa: CASSIGGAGAQETQYF
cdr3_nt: TGTGCCAGTAGTATAGGTGGCGCGGGGGCCCAAGAGACCCAGTACTTC

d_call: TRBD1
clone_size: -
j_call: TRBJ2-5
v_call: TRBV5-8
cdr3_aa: CASSLGITGGRGETQYF
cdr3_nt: TGTGCCAGCAGCTTAGGGATTACAGGGGGCCGTGGGGAGACCCAGTACTTC

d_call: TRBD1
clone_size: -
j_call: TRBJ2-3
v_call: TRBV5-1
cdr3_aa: CASSPWTGEDTQYF
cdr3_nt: TGCGCCAGCAGCCCGTGGACAGGGGAGGATACGCAGTATTTT

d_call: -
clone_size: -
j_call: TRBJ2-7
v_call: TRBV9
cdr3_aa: CASSSRQNNFEEQYF
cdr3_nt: TGTGCCAGCAGCTCACGACAGAACAACTTCGAGGAGCAGTACTTC

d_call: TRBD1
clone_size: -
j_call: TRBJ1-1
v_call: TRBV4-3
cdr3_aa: CASRPDRDRGHPSKNTEAFF
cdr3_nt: TGCGCCAGCAGACCGGACCGGGACAGGGGGCACCCTTCAAAAAACACTGAAGCTTTCTTT

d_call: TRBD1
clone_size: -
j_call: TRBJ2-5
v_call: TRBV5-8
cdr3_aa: CASSQRTGLETQYF
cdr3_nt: TGTGCCAGCAGCCAGAGGACAGGGTTGGAGACCCAGTACTTC

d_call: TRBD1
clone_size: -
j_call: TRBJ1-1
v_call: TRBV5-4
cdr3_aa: CASSKGTAKNTEAFF
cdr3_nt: TGTGCCAGCAGCAAAGGGACAGCAAAGAACACTGAAGCTTTCTTT

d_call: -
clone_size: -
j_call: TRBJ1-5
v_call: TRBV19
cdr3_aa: CASSIVPGGNQPQHF
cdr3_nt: TGTGCCAGTAGTATAGTGCCAGGCGGCAATCAGCCCCAGCATTTT

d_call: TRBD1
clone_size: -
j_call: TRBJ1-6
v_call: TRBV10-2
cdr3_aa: CASSEGDRDTLALHF
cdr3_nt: TGCGCCAGCAGTGAGGGGGACAGGGACACTCTTGCCCTCCACTTT

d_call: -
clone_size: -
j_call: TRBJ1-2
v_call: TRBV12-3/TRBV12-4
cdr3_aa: CASSLLGGTGYTF
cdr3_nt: TGTGCCAGCAGTTTACTCGGGGGAACCGGCTACACCTTC

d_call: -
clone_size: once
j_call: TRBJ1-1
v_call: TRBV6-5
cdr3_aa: CASSYSRRDTEAFF
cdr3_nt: TGTGCCAGCAGTTACAGCCGGAGGGACACTGAAGCTTTCTTT

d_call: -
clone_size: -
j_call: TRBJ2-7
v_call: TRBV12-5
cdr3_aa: CASGLADYLGEQYF
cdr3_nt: TGTGCTAGTGGTTTGGCGGACTACCTGGGCGAGCAGTACTTC

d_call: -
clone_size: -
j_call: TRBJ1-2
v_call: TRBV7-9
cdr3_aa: CASSLTTELVGYTF
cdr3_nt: TGTGCCAGCAGCTTAACAACGGAGCTCGTTGGCTACACCTTC

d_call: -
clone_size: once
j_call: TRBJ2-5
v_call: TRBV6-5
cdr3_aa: CASTPNQETQYF
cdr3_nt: TGTGCCAGCACCCCAAACCAAGAGACCCAGTACTTC

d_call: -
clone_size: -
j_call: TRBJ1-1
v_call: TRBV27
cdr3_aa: CASSGSGEAFF
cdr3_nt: TGTGCCAGCAGTGGCTCGGGTGAAGCTTTCTTT

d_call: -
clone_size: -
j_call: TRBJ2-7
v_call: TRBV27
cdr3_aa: CASGLSYEQYF
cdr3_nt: TGTGCCAGCGGGCTTTCCTACGAGCAGTACTTC

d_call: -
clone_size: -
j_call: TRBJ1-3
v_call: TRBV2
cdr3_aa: CASSEGGVGNTIYF
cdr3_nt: TGTGCCAGCAGTGAAGGAGGGGTAGGAAACACCATATATTTT

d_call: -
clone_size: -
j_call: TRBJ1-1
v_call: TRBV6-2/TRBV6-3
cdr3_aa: CASSPLYQEAEAFF
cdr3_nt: TGTGCCAGCAGTCCCCTCTATCAGGAGGCTGAAGCTTTCTTT

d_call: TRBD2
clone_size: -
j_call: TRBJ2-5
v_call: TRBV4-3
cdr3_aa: CASSQARLAAGETQYF
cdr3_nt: TGCGCCAGCAGCCAAGCCAGACTAGCTGCAGGAGAGACCCAGTACTTC

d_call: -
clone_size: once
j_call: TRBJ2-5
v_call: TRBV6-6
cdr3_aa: CASRGGLGETQYF
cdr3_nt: TGTGCCAGCAGAGGGGGGCTCGGGGAGACCCAGTACTTC

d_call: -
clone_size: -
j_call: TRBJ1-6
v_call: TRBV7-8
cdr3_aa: CASSLRGLGVNSPLHF
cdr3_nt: TGTGCCAGCAGCTTACGGGGATTAGGGGTTAATTCACCCCTCCACTTT

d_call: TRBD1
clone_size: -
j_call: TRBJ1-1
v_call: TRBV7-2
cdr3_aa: CASSLAWGQGHTEAFF
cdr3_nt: TGTGCCAGCAGCTTAGCTTGGGGACAGGGTCACACTGAAGCTTTCTTT

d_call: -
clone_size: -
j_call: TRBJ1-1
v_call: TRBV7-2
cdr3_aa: CASSSLPGRYAEAFF
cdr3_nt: TGTGCCAGCAGCTCGTTGCCAGGGCGCTACGCTGAAGCTTTCTTT

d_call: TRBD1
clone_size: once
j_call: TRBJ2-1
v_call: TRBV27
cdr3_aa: CASTGQGTNEQFF
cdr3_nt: TGTGCCAGCACGGGACAGGGAACGAATGAGCAGTTCTTC

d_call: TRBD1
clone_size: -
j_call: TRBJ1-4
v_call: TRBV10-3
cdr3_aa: CAISESGGTTNEKLFF
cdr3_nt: TGTGCCATCAGTGAGTCAGGGGGCACGACTAATGAAAAACTGTTTTTT

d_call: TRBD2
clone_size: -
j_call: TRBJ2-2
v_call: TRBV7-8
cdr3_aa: CASSPTSGKTGELFF
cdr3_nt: TGTGCCAGCAGCCCAACCAGCGGGAAAACCGGGGAGCTGTTTTTT

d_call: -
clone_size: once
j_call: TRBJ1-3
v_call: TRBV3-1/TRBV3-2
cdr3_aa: CASSHRQAPGGNTIYF
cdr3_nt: TGTGCCAGCAGCCACCGACAGGCCCCTGGGGGAAACACCATATATTTT

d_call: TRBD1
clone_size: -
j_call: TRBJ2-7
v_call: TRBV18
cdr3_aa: CASSADRGVDF
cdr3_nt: TGTGCCAGCTCAGCTGACAGGGGAGTGGACTTC

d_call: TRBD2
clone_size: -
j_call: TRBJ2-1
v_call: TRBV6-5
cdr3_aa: CASSHIAGGGNEQFF
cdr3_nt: TGTGCCAGCAGTCACATAGCGGGGGGAGGGAATGAGCAGTTCTTC

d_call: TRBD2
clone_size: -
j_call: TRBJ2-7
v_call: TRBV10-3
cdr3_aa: CAISVGTSGSYEQYF
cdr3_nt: TGTGCCATCAGTGTAGGGACTAGCGGATCCTACGAGCAGTACTTC

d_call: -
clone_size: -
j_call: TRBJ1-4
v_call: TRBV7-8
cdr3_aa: CASSLNSRGEKLFF
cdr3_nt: TGTGCCAGCAGCTTAAACAGCCGCGGGGAAAAACTGTTTTTT

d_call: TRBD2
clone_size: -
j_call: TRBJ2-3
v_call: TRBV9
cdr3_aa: CASSQKAGEPTDTQYF
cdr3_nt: TGTGCCAGCAGCCAAAAAGCGGGGGAGCCCACAGATACGCAGTATTTT

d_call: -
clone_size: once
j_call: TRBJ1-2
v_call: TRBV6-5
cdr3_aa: CASRQGSYGYTF
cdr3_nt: TGTGCCAGCCGCCAGGGGAGCTATGGCTACACCTTC